Listed below are T cell receptor beta chains from one sample, sequenced in a study of radiation and T cells in renal cell carcinoma. The protocol was immunoSEQ multiplex PCR, while the TCRdb copy is restricted to in-frame clones and leaves out a portion. The repertoire includes roughly 100,000 clones, less than 90% of them detected once, and roughly 8% sits in the top ten. This material consisted of blood, taken from a patient whose treatment included radiotherapy and nephrectomy. These receptors were obtained from a man aged 50 or older with renal cell carcinoma. Both conserved end residues are part of each CDR3. D genes are given only for firm matches. A row's size may be missing; if present it is once, few, many or a size class.

>NA|TRBJ2-1|NA|TRBV5-1
CASRLGVDEQFF
TGCGCCAGCAGATTGGGTGTGGATGAGCAGTTCTTC
>NA|TRBJ2-7|NA|TRBV18
CASSPPGLRGTYEQYF
TGTGCCAGCTCACCACCGGGACTCCGAGGGACCTACGAGCAGTACTTC
>once|TRBJ1-3|NA|TRBV7-8
CASSLGGQPGNTIYF
TGTGCCAGCAGCTTGGGGGGGCAGCCTGGAAACACCATATATTTT
>few|TRBJ1-1|NA|TRBV19
CASSIPQGTTEAFF
TGTGCCAGTAGTATCCCCCAGGGAACCACTGAAGCTTTCTTT
>NA|TRBJ1-2|TRBD1|TRBV6-5
CASSYSWVAGGYGYTF
TGTGCCAGCAGTTACTCTTGGGTTGCAGGGGGGTATGGCTACACCTTC
>once|TRBJ2-3|TRBD2|TRBV4-3
CASSHNLGTSGGDTQYF
TGCGCCAGCAGCCACAATCTGGGGACTAGCGGTGGAGATACGCAGTATTTT
>NA|TRBJ2-3|NA|TRBV14
CASSPWAGRTDTQYF
TGTGCCAGCAGCCCCTGGGCGGGACGCACAGATACGCAGTATTTT
>NA|TRBJ2-5|NA|TRBV9
CASGRDQETQYF
TGTGCCAGCGGACGAGACCAAGAGACCCAGTACTTC
>NA|TRBJ2-5|TRBD2|TRBV6-6
CASSGGGEETQYF
TGTGCCAGCAGTGGGGGGGGAGAAGAGACCCAGTACTTC
>once|TRBJ1-2|NA|TRBV7-2
CASSYPSGGGYTF
TGTGCCAGCAGCTATCCTTCTGGGGGTGGCTACACCTTC
>NA|TRBJ2-6|NA|TRBV4-1
CASSQERRPSGANVLTF
TGCGCCAGCAGCCAAGAGCGAAGACCCTCTGGGGCCAACGTCCTGACTTTC
>NA|TRBJ2-1|NA|TRBV9
CASSPRQTALSYNEQFF
TGTGCCAGCAGCCCCCGACAGACAGCTTTATCCTACAATGAGCAGTTCTTC
>NA|TRBJ2-6|TRBD2|TRBV9
CASSGSGGHPSGANVLTF
TGTGCCAGCAGCGGGAGCGGGGGGCATCCCTCTGGGGCCAACGTCCTGACTTTC